The source of this T cell receptor (beta chain) is a study of cytomegalovirus exposure and HLA in healthy donors. On the study more broadly: When 300 to 400 donors were genotyped, about 86% of them were found to fall in the Caucasian-associated ancestry cluster.

Concerning this clone: The antigen remains undetermined.

V was cut by 3 bases and J by 6 bases, with 10 bases left in between. This CDR3 has 13 amino acids. CDR1 and CDR2 (germline): SEHNR, FQNEAQ (reference sequence). Study-level findings and limits: Within an earlier analysis, most TCR beta V segments proved productive either about 87% or about 30% of the time. Most TCR sequences were seen very rarely across donors, but some public TCRs occurred in many. Specific recognition of CMV antigens was confirmed in vitro for a few chains (all CMV-associated).

The primer mix had 60 Vbeta and 13 Jbeta primers. Sequenced by immunoSEQ multiplex PCR; TCRdb stores in-frame clones only, minus some. The sample holds 150,000 to 200,000 clones, around 78% seen once. The V and J genes are TRBV7-9 and TRBJ2-3, with D hard to call. This TCR was recovered from a young man in good health and CMV-seronegative. The sample consisted of PBMCs. The CDR3 sequence: CASSFGGPDTQYF. The CDR3 region has the DNA TGTGCCAGCAGCTTCGGCGGTCCGGATACGCAGTATTTT.